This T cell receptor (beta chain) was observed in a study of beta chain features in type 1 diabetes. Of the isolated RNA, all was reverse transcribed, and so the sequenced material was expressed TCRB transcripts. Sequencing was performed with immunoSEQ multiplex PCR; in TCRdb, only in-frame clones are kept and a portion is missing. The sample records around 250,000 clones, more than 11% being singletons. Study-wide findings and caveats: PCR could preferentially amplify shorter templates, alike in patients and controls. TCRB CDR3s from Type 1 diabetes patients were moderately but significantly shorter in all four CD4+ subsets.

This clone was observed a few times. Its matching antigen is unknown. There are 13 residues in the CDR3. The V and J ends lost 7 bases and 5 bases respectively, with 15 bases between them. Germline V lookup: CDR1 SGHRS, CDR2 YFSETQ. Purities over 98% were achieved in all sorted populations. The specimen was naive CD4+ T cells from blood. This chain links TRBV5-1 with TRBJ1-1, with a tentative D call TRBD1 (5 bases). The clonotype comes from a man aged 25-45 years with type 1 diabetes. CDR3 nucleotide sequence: TGCGCCAGCCAATTCCCGGGGGGAACTGAAGCTTTCTTT. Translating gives CASQFPGGTEAFF.